This T cell receptor beta chain came from a study of OX40 agonist ivuxolimab in advanced cancers. General study results and limits: At 0.1 to 3.0 mg/kg, CD4+ and CD8+ blood T cells expanded clonally by week 6.

Profiling relied on immunoSEQ multiplex PCR, and the TCRdb table lists in-frame clones only, not all of them. The repertoire holds about 70,000 clones, with roughly 77% as singletons. Worth noting for this clone: Antigen unknown.

V was pared by 5 bases and J by 0 bases, with 13 bases between. Germline-derived CDR1 and CDR2 are SGHVS and FNYEAQ. This CDR3 region has 15 residues. The input for sequencing was CD4+ or CD8+ T cells sorted from blood, taken in a trial of the OX40 agonist ivuxolimab. The chain carries TRBV7-6 and TRBJ1-2; no clear D gene. The TCR was taken from an adult with an advanced solid tumor such as melanoma, head and neck, liver or kidney cancer. The chain's CDR3 is CASSQGSTANYGYTF. CDR3 in DNA: TGTGCCAGCAGCCAAGGATCTACAGCTAACTATGGCTACACCTTC.